Presented here are 18 T cell receptor beta chains from one specimen sequenced in a study of molecular identifiers for immune sequencing clone quantification. TCRdb ran MiXCR on the PCR reads and lists one entry per CDR3 protein. The repertoire holds 62,000 or so distinct CDR3 sequences, with around 18% as singletons. Sequencing input: naive CD8+ T cells from blood, with Jurkat cell RNA spiked in. Subset described: FACS-sorted CD8+CD4-CCR7+CD45RA+ naive T cells. These receptors originate from a human donor in good health. Some libraries in this study had Jurkat cell RNA spiked in.

The CDR3 region is CESARTSGGGLDEQFF. The CDR3 bases are TGTGAAAGCGCTCGGACTAGCGGGGGAGGGTTGGATGAGCAGTTCTTC. V is TRBV11-2 and J is TRBJ2-1; 13 nucleotides align to TRBD2. The CDR3 totals 16 residues. The germline CDR1 and CDR2 sequences are SGHAT and FQNNGV.

A word on this clonotype: This may be a read error, as it is one base from a much larger clone. V usage is TRBV7-9 and J usage is TRBJ1-5; D gene ambiguous. The length of the CDR3 is 15 residues. With 8 bases removed from V and 6 bases from J, the gap between germline ends came to 20 bases. Germline CDR1 and CDR2: SEHNR and FQNEAQ (reference sequence). The DNA of the CDR3 is TGTGCCAGCCGCTCCGGCACGGGGTTAAGTCAGCCCCAGCATTTT. It translates to CASRSGTGLSQPQHF.

A remark on this clonotype: A much larger clone sits a single nucleotide away, making a read error possible. V gene TRBV28 combines with J gene TRBJ2-7, with D tentatively TRBD1 or TRBD2 (5 bases each). Germline V gene data show CDR1 as MDHEN and CDR2 as SYDVKM. V gave up 4 bases and J gave up 3 bases, with 16 bases separating them. This CDR3 is built from 15 residues. CDR3 sequence (DNA): TGTGCCAGCAGTTCAACGGGACGACTCTTCTACGAGCAGTACTTC. The encoded protein is CASSSTGRLFYEQYF.

At least ten counts were recorded for this clonotype. J is TRBJ2-7 and V is TRBV5-4; TRBD2 matches 8 bases. Per germline, CDR1 SGHNT and CDR2 YYREEE (reference sequence). CDR3 length equals 16 residues. Trimming cost V 0 bases and J 2 bases; bases outside gene matches: 7. The CDR3 DNA reads TGTGCCAGCAGCTTGGAGGGCGCGGGAGGTACCTACGAGCAGTACTTC. Its protein is CASSLEGAGGTYEQYF.

This clonotype was seen only once. CDR3 sequence reads: CASRDVSSYNEQFF. In DNA, the CDR3 is TGTGCCAGCAGAGACGTTAGCTCCTACAATGAGCAGTTCTTC. The chain employs TRBV5-6 and TRBJ2-1; no definite D call. This CDR3 spans 14 amino acids. V lost 5 bases, J lost 0 bases, and 9 bases lay in between. Germline-derived CDR1 and CDR2 are SGHDT and YYEEEE.

This chain connects TRBV5-1 to TRBJ1-2, with D perhaps matching TRBD1 (6 bases). CDR3 length: 17 residues. Trimming shortened V by 4 bases and J by 4 bases, and 23 bases separated the two germline ends. CDR1 SGHRS and CDR2 YFSETQ come from the germline V gene. This CDR3 is CASSPRPGQLVGYGYTF. The CDR3 region has the DNA TGCGCCAGCAGCCCCAGGCCGGGACAACTTGTCGGCTATGGCTACACCTTC.

This clonotype was detected many times. The chain has TRBV10-3 and TRBJ2-5, with TRBD2 matching 10 bases. The junction had 11 bases not matched to a gene; V was cut back by 10 bases and J by 3 bases. The germline CDR1 and CDR2 sequences are ENHRY and SYGVKD. The CDR3 extends over 15 amino acids. The CDR3 loop reads CATGRASGGEETQYF. The CDR3 DNA reads as TGTGCCACCGGGCGGGCTAGCGGGGGAGAAGAGACCCAGTACTTC.

This clonotype was observed a single time. A much larger clone lies a single base off, so this may be a read error. This chain links TRBV4-2 with TRBJ2-2; 9 bases match TRBD1. Germline loops: CDR1 LGHNA, CDR2 YNFKEQ. Trimming took 4 bases from V and 5 from J; bases not matched to a gene: 8. This CDR3 is built from 16 residues. The CDR3 reads CASSLEQGASTGELFF. The CDR3 DNA is TGTGCCAGCAGCCTAGAACAGGGGGCGAGTACCGGGGAGCTGTTTTTT.

To note about this clonotype: This could be a read error, since a much larger clone is one nucleotide away. The J gene is TRBJ2-7, the V gene TRBV7-2; possible D gene TRBD2, 5 bases. Germline CDR1 and CDR2: SGHTA and FQGNSA. This CDR3 comprises 12 residues. CDR3 in amino acids: CASSLVPGELYF. CDR3 in DNA: TGTGCCAGCAGCTTAGTGCCCGGGGAGCTGTACTTC.

This clonotype was counted many times. V gene TRBV5-4 combines with J gene TRBJ1-6; D gene uncertain. The V end was cut by 5 bases, the J end by 6 bases, with 6 bases between. CDR1 is SGHNT and CDR2 is YYREEE in the germline V gene (reference sequence). CDR3 size: 12 residues. In nucleotides, the CDR3 is TGTGCCAGCAGTGTCAGTAATTCACCCCTCCACTTT. It is translated as CASSVSNSPLHF.

This clonotype appeared many times. This sequence joins TRBV2 and TRBJ2-2; possibly TRBD1 for D (5 bases). V was shortened by 10 bases and J by 2 bases, with 23 bases between the two germline ends. The germline CDR1 and CDR2 sequences are SNHLY and FYNNEI. CDR3 size: 17 residues. The chain's CDR3 is CAKSYPTTTANTGELFF. The CDR3 DNA reads TGTGCCAAATCCTATCCCACAACGACAGCTAACACCGGGGAGCTGTTTTTT.

This clonotype has a count of ten or more. The chain carries TRBV6-2 or TRBV6-3 and TRBJ2-3, with TRBD2 matching over 11 bases. Germline V gene sequence: CDR1 MNHEY, CDR2 SVGEGT. The J segment lost 6 bases and the V segment lost 8 bases, leaving 4 bases of the junction unmatched. The CDR3 extends over 13 amino acids. The CDR3 region has the DNA TGTGCCAGCGACCTAGCGGGAGGTGATACGCAGTATTTT. Translation gives CASDLAGGDTQYF.

The J gene is TRBJ2-3, the V gene TRBV6-6; D is ambiguous. The V gene lost 6 bases and the J gene lost 5 bases, with 15 bases spanning the gap. The CDR3 consists of 14 residues. CDR1 is MNHNY, CDR2 SVGAGI, per germline (reference sequence). CDR3 bases: TGTGCCAGCAGACACCCCTCCGCCAGAGATACGCAGTATTTT. Protein product: CASRHPSARDTQYF.

In this sample, this clonotype turned up a few times. The gene calls are TRBV2 and TRBJ2-7; TRBD2 matches at 10 bases. The trim removed 10 bases at V and 2 bases at J, leaving 5 bases unmatched. There are 13 residues in the CDR3. Germline V gene sequence: CDR1 SNHLY, CDR2 FYNNEI. CDR3 amino acids: CATEREGAYEQYF. CDR3 nucleotide sequence: TGTGCCACCGAGCGGGAGGGAGCCTACGAGCAGTACTTC. Based on the CDR3 plus reference TRBV2 and TRBJ2-7, the full variable domain is EPEVTQTPSHQVTQMGQEVILRCVPISNHLYFYWYRQILGQKVEFLVSFYNNEISEKSEIFDDQFSVERPDGSNFTLKIRSTKLEDSAMYFCATEREGAYEQYFGPGTRLTVT.

This clonotype was picked up many times. The J gene is TRBJ1-6, the V gene TRBV27; D might be TRBD1 (6 bases). Germline CDR1 MNHEY, CDR2 SMNVEV (reference sequence). V was trimmed by 2 bases and J by 6 bases, leaving 8 bases between them. The CDR3 runs to 14 residues. The CDR3 here is CASSLMDSNSPLHF. The CDR3 nucleotides read TGTGCCAGCAGTTTAATGGACAGTAATTCACCCCTCCACTTT.

This clonotype was detected ten times or more. V is TRBV5-6 and J is TRBJ2-7; a weak D match, TRBD2 (6 bases). Per the germline V gene, CDR1 is SGHDT and CDR2 is YYEEEE. The CDR3 extends over 16 amino acids. Between the trimmed V and J ends, which lost 0 bases and 2 bases, there was a span of 15 bases. The CDR3 DNA is TGTGCCAGCAGCTTGGGCGGAAACGGGGAGGCCTACGAGCAGTACTTC. It codes for CASSLGGNGEAYEQYF.

As to this clonotype: A read error is possible here, since a much larger clone lies one base away. The rearrangement uses TRBV13 and TRBJ1-2; 9 bases map to TRBD1. CDR1 and CDR2 (germline): PRHDT, FYEKMQ (reference sequence). This CDR3 contains 15 residues. The CDR3 nucleotides are TGTGCCGGCAGCTCCTACAGGGGGCAAGCACATGGCTACACCTTC. As protein: CAGSSYRGQAHGYTF.

This clonotype was seen many times. The chain combines TRBV9 with TRBJ1-1; D is possibly TRBD1 (5 bases). Germline loops: CDR1 SGDLS, CDR2 YYNGEE. This CDR3 contains 16 residues. V lost 2 bases to trimming and J lost 0 bases, with 14 bases between them. CDR3 in amino acids: CASSVTGTAMNTEAFF. The CDR3, as DNA: TGTGCCAGCAGCGTGACCGGGACGGCCATGAACACTGAAGCTTTCTTT.